These 30 T cell receptor beta chains were sequenced from one sample in a study of blood T cell repertoires in COVID-19. Using immunoSEQ multiplex PCR, the repertoire was profiled, and TCRdb retains in-frame clones only, with some absent. The table includes around 190,000 clones, 84% detected once. Specimen: peripheral blood. The receptors come from a human donor in a cohort sampled during active COVID-19.

The V gene is TRBV5-1, the J gene TRBJ2-3; D remains unclear. V lost 0 bases to trimming and J lost 2 bases, with 10 bases between them. Germline V gene data show CDR1 as SGHRS and CDR2 as YFSETQ. This CDR3 contains 15 residues. CDR3 coding DNA: TGCGCCAGCAGCTTGGCCGTAACAGCCACAGATACGCAGTATTTT. As protein: CASSLAVTATDTQYF.

The chain couples TRBV9 to TRBJ1-5, with TRBD1 as a possible D gene (6 bases). CDR1 and CDR2 from the germline V gene are SGDLS and YYNGEE. The CDR3 totals 15 residues. The V and J ends lost 0 bases and 6 bases respectively, with 13 bases between them. This chain's CDR3 is CASSVGGGAGQPQHF. For the CDR3, the DNA is TGTGCCAGCAGCGTAGGGGGGGGCGCGGGTCAGCCCCAGCATTTT.

The J gene is TRBJ2-1, the V gene TRBV24-1; D is perhaps TRBD2 (6 bases). The CDR3 runs 16 residues. The V end was cut by 4 bases, the J end by 0 bases, with 12 bases between. Germline V gives CDR1 KGHDR, CDR2 SFDVKD. In DNA, the CDR3 is TGTGCCACCAGTGACCCCTTGGGGGGCTCCTACAATGAGCAGTTCTTC. This translates into CATSDPLGGSYNEQFF.

This sequence joins TRBV2 and TRBJ2-1; possibly TRBD1 for D (5 bases). From germline, CDR1 is SNHLY and CDR2 FYNNEI. The ends were cut back, 7 bases at V and 6 bases at J, with 22 bases in the middle. The CDR3 has 16 amino acids. The CDR3 region is CASNLPRTWLVNEQFF. The CDR3 DNA follows: TGTGCCAGCAATCTCCCTCGGACATGGTTGGTCAATGAGCAGTTCTTC.

This chain uses TRBV6-2 or TRBV6-3 with TRBJ2-1; 8 bases are a match to TRBD2. Losses at the gene ends were 0 bases for V and 0 bases for J; bases not matched to a gene: 4. CDR1 and CDR2 (germline): MNHEY, SVGEGT. The CDR3 length is 17 residues. The CDR3 loop reads CASSYSYGRVSYNEQFF. The CDR3 DNA reads as TGTGCCAGCAGTTACTCGTACGGGAGGGTCTCCTACAATGAGCAGTTCTTC.

The genes are TRBV12-3 or TRBV12-4 and TRBJ1-1, with D uncertain. The CDR3 is made up of 13 amino acids. The V end was cut by 6 bases, the J end by 1 base, with 9 bases between. The CDR3 loop is CASRAATNTEAFF. CDR3 in DNA: TGTGCCAGCAGGGCGGCCACGAACACTGAAGCTTTCTTT.

The gene calls are TRBV19 and TRBJ2-7, with 9 bases matching TRBD2. After removal of 4 bases from V and 5 bases from J, the junction contained 18 bases not matched to a gene. Germline V gene data show CDR1 as LNHDA and CDR2 as SQIVND (reference sequence). The CDR3 is made up of 18 amino acids. In nucleotides, the CDR3 is TGTGCCAGTAGTAGGACACTTTCGGTAAGGACTAGCGCAAACGAGCAGTACTTC. This gives the protein CASSRTLSVRTSANEQYF.

The V gene is TRBV7-2, the J gene TRBJ2-1, with 8 nucleotides matching TRBD2. V was clipped by 2 bases and J by 4 bases; unmatched bases: 10. The CDR3 contains 17 residues. Germline V gene data show CDR1 as SGHTA and CDR2 as FQGNSA. The CDR3 DNA is TGTGCCAGCAGCTTATATCGGGCATCTAGCGGGTACAATGAGCAGTTCTTC. It translates to CASSLYRASSGYNEQFF.

V is TRBV6-2 or TRBV6-3 and J is TRBJ1-2; 7 bases map to TRBD1. CDR1 and CDR2 from the germline V gene are MNHEY and SVGEGT. The ends lost 5 bases at V and 2 bases at J; junction bases unmatched: 8. This CDR3 comprises 15 residues. The CDR3 DNA follows: TGTGCCAGCAGTGACCGCCTAGGGGGCAACTATGGCTACACCTTC. Its translation: CASSDRLGGNYGYTF.

A few counts support this clone. This chain uses TRBV19 with TRBJ1-5; D unresolved. Trimming pared 7 bases from V and 2 bases from J, leaving 6 bases between. This CDR3 is built from 12 residues. Germline-derived CDR1 and CDR2 are LNHDA and SQIVND (reference sequence). The CDR3 spells CASKTGNQPQHF. The DNA for the CDR3 is TGTGCCAGTAAAACGGGCAATCAGCCCCAGCATTTT.

The gene calls are TRBV11-2 and TRBJ2-1, with TRBD2 as a possible D gene (6 bases). Per the germline V gene, CDR1 is SGHAT and CDR2 is FQNNGV. Trimming removed 5 bases at V and 8 bases at J, with 10 bases between. The CDR3 covers 12 residues. CDR3 sequence (DNA): TGTGCCAGCAGCACTCCGGGAGATGAGCAGTTCTTC. It translates to CASSTPGDEQFF.

The V and J genes are TRBV3-1 (or the pseudogene TRBV3-2) and TRBJ2-3; D remains unclear. The CDR3 loop spans 15 amino acids. Germline loops: CDR1 LGHDT, CDR2 YNNKEL (reference sequence). Trimming removed 0 bases from V and 2 bases from J, with 9 bases in between. The CDR3 nucleotides are TGTGCCAGCAGCCAAGACGCGGTGAACACAGATACGCAGTATTTT. Residues: CASSQDAVNTDTQYF.

The chain employs TRBV18 and TRBJ2-6; 7 positions match TRBD1. V lost 2 bases to trimming and J lost 4 bases; unmatched junction nucleotides: 11. CDR1 KGHSH and CDR2 LQKENI come from the germline V gene. The CDR3 runs 18 residues. CDR3 sequence reads: CASSPVSKGARGANVLTF. CDR3 sequence (DNA): TGTGCCAGCTCACCAGTATCAAAGGGGGCGCGGGGGGCCAACGTCCTGACTTTC.

This clone was seen just once. This chain uses TRBV6-5 with TRBJ2-6; possibly TRBD1 for D (5 bases). CDR3 size: 14 residues. Trimming took 5 bases from V and 0 from J, leaving 5 bases between them. CDR1 and CDR2 (germline): MNHEY, SVGAGI. The CDR3 loop is CASSQGSGANVLTF. As DNA, the CDR3 is TGTGCCAGCAGTCAGGGCTCTGGGGCCAACGTCCTGACTTTC.

The chain links TRBV12-5 to TRBJ2-7; TRBD2 agrees at 11 bases. The V segment lost 1 base and the J segment 0 bases; nucleotides outside the gene matches: 5. Germline CDR1 is LGHNT and CDR2 is FRNRAP. This CDR3 region has 17 residues. The CDR3 reads CASGLERLAGRSYEQYF. The CDR3 DNA reads TGTGCTAGTGGTTTGGAAAGACTAGCGGGGCGCTCCTACGAGCAGTACTTC.

This chain links TRBV28 with TRBJ1-5; 11 nucleotides match TRBD1. The CDR3 loop spans 16 amino acids. CDR1 MDHEN and CDR2 SYDVKM come from the germline V gene. V shed 5 bases, J shed 6 bases, and the junction held 9 bases outside the gene matches. CDR3 sequence reads: CASSNRDRGTAQPQHF. In nucleotides, the CDR3 is TGTGCCAGCAGTAACCGGGACAGGGGGACAGCTCAGCCCCAGCATTTT.

The chain links TRBV27 to TRBJ1-1; unclear D gene. Per the germline V gene, CDR1 is MNHEY and CDR2 is SMNVEV (reference sequence). This CDR3 is built from 14 residues. Between the trimmed V and J ends, which lost 2 bases and 1 base, there was a span of 8 bases. In DNA, the CDR3 is TGTGCCAGCAGTTTAGGCCCGAAGAACACTGAAGCTTTCTTT. This translates into CASSLGPKNTEAFF.

V usage is TRBV5-1 and J usage is TRBJ2-7; tentatively, D is TRBD1 (6 bases). V gave up 7 bases and J gave up 6 bases, with 17 bases separating them. CDR3 length: 13 amino acids. The germline V gene encodes CDR1 SGHRS and CDR2 YFSETQ. The CDR3 here is CASGSQGLTEQYF. The CDR3 DNA is TGCGCCAGCGGGTCGCAGGGGTTGACCGAGCAGTACTTC.

This rearrangement joins TRBV27 to TRBJ2-3; D is undetermined. V was shortened by 6 bases and J by 1 base, with 17 bases between the two germline ends. The CDR3 runs to 16 residues. CDR1 and CDR2 from the germline V gene are MNHEY and SMNVEV (reference sequence). CDR3 sequence reads: CASRRFGARRTDTQYF. The CDR3 coding sequence is TGTGCCAGCAGACGTTTCGGAGCGCGACGCACAGATACGCAGTATTTT.

The gene calls are TRBV21-1 and TRBJ1-5; the D segment call TRBD1 is taken from the table without a DNA check. TRBV21-1 is shown as a pseudogene. This CDR3 is 17 amino acids long. The CDR3, as DNA: TGTGCCAGCAGCAAAGTTCGGCAGGATGATAGCAATCAGCCCCAGCATTTT. Encoded protein: CASSKVRQDDSNQPQHF.

This clone was detected once. The V call is TRBV18, the J call TRBJ2-7; 8 bases agree with TRBD2. V lost 3 bases to trimming and J lost 2 bases; unmatched junction nucleotides: 9. Per germline, CDR1 KGHSH and CDR2 LQKENI. The CDR3 length is 16 residues. CDR3: CASSPSPGLGTYEQYF. In DNA, the CDR3 is TGTGCCAGCTCACCTTCGCCGGGACTAGGAACCTACGAGCAGTACTTC.

The chain links TRBV5-1 to TRBJ2-3, with D uncertain. Germline V gene lookup returns CDR1 SGHRS and CDR2 YFSETQ. V shed 4 bases and J shed 2 bases, with 8 bases lying between them. The CDR3 spans 13 residues. Here the CDR3 DNA reads TGCGCCAGCAGCCCGGCGGCCACAGATACGCAGTATTTT. The encoded protein is CASSPAATDTQYF. Full variable domain (remainder filled in from reference TRBV5-1 and TRBJ2-3): KAGVTQTPRYLIKTRGQQVTLSCSPISGHRSVSWYQQTPGQGLQFLFEYFSETQRNKGNFPGRFSGRQFSNSRSEMNVSTLELGDSALYLCASSPAATDTQYFGPGTRLTVL.

This chain links TRBV4-1 with TRBJ2-7; tentatively, D is TRBD2 (6 bases). Trimming shortened V by 0 bases and J by 0 bases, and 12 bases separated the two germline ends. The CDR3 contains 16 residues. From germline, CDR1 is MGHRA and CDR2 YSYEKL. The DNA for the CDR3 is TGCGCCAGCAGCCAAGACCTAGCGAGGAGCTCCTACGAGCAGTACTTC. Translating it yields CASSQDLARSSYEQYF.

The CDR3 DNA reads TGTGCCAGTAAGGTGGCTAGCGGGAGCGAGCAGTTCTTC. Translated: CASKVASGSEQFF. The V call is TRBV19, the J call TRBJ2-1; TRBD2 aligns across 10 bases. The CDR3 extends over 13 amino acids. Unmatched junction bases numbered 7, after V lost 7 bases and J lost 10 bases. CDR1 LNHDA and CDR2 SQIVND come from the germline V gene (reference sequence).

The CDR3 DNA reads as TGCGCCAGCAGTGAGTCTAGCGGGACTGCAGATACGCAGTATTTT. Residues: CASSESSGTADTQYF. The V gene is TRBV10-1, the J gene TRBJ2-3; 8 nucleotides line up with TRBD2. The CDR3 spans 15 residues. The V gene's germline CDR1 is WNHNN and CDR2 SYGVQD (reference sequence). The V and J ends lost 0 bases and 4 bases, in that order; junction bases with no gene match: 3.

V usage is TRBV5-1 and J usage is TRBJ2-4, with TRBD2 identical over 14 bases. CDR1 and CDR2 (germline): SGHRS, YFSETQ. This CDR3 spans 14 amino acids. After removal of 4 bases from V and 14 bases from J, the junction contained 8 bases not matched to a gene. The CDR3 nucleotides read TGCGCCAGCAGCGTAGGGACTAGCGGGAGCCATAAGTACTTC. Encoded protein: CASSVGTSGSHKYF.

The V call is TRBV6-5, the J call TRBJ2-1; D gene ambiguous. Per germline, CDR1 MNHEY and CDR2 SVGAGI. The V gene lost 0 bases and the J gene lost 3 bases, with 6 bases spanning the gap. The CDR3 spans 14 residues. CDR3 sequence: CASSYSISYNEQFF. The CDR3 coding sequence is TGTGCCAGCAGTTACTCGATTAGCTACAATGAGCAGTTCTTC.

The chain joins TRBV15 to TRBJ2-7; 8 bases are shared with TRBD2. Germline values: CDR1 LNHNV, CDR2 YYDKDF (reference sequence). Losses at the gene ends were 3 bases for V and 4 bases for J; bases not matched to a gene: 11. This CDR3 region has 16 residues. The CDR3 sequence is CATSSPPGSGKYEQYF. The CDR3 DNA follows: TGTGCCACCAGCAGCCCGCCCGGTAGCGGGAAGTACGAGCAGTACTTC.

V and J are TRBV20-1 and TRBJ2-7; 9 nucleotides match TRBD1. Germline trimming cut 6 bases from V and 5 bases from J; bases unmatched to any gene: 2. Germline V lookup: CDR1 DFQATT, CDR2 SNEGSKA (reference sequence). The CDR3 consists of 11 residues. The CDR3 sequence is CSAGDRDEQYF. CDR3 bases: TGCAGTGCAGGGGACAGGGACGAGCAGTACTTC.

The chain links TRBV6-5 to TRBJ2-5; TRBD2 might be the D (6 bases). CDR3 length: 15 amino acids. V shed 8 bases and J shed 2 bases, with 18 bases lying between them. Germline assignment: CDR1 MNHEY and CDR2 SVGAGI. The CDR3 loop reads CASRRLEINQETQYF. DNA for the CDR3: TGTGCCAGCCGCAGACTAGAGATTAATCAAGAGACCCAGTACTTC.